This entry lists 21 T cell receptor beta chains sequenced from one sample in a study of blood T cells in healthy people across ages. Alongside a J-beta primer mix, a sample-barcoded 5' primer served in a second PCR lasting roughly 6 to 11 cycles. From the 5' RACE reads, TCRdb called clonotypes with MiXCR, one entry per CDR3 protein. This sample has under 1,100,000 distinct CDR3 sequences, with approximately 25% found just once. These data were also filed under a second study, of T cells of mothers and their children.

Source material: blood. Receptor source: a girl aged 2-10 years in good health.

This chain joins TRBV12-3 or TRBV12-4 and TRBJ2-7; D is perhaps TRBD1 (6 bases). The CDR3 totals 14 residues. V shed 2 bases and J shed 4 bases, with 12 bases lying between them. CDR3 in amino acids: CASSLQGIGYEQYF. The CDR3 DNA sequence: TGTGCCAGCAGTTTACAGGGGATAGGATACGAGCAGTACTTC.

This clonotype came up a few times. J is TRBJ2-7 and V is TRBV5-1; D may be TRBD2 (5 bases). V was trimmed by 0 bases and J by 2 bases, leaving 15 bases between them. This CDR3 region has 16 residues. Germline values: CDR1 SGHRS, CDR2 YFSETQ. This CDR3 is CASSLDGVGVTYEQYF. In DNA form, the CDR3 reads TGCGCCAGCAGCTTGGATGGCGTCGGGGTTACCTACGAGCAGTACTTC.

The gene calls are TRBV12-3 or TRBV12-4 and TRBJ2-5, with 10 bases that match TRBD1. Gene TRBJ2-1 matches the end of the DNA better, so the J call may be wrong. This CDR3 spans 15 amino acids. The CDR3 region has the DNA TGTGCCAGCAGTACCGGGACAGGGGCCGACAATGAGCAGTTCTTC. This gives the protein CASSTGTGADNEQFF.

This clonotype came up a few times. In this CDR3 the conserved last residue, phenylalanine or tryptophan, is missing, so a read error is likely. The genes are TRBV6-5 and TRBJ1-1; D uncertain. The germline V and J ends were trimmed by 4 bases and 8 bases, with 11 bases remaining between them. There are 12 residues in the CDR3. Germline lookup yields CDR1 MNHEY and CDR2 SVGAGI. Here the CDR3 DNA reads TGTGCCAGCAGTTCGGACCAGCTCGAAGCTTTCCTT. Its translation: CASSSDQLEAFL.

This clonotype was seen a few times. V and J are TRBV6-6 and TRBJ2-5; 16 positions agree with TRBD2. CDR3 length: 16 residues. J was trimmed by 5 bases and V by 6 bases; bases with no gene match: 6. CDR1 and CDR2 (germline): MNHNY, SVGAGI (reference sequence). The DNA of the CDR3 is TGTGCCAGCAGCCAGGGACTAGCGGGAGGGGGCGAGACCCAGTACTTC. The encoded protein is CASSQGLAGGGETQYF.

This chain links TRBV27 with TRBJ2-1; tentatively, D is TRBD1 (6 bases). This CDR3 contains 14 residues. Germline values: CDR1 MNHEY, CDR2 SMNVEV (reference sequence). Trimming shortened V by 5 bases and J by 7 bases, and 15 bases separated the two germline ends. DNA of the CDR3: TGTGCCAGCAGTGACCACCTAACAGGGAATGAGCAGTTCTTC. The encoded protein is CASSDHLTGNEQFF.

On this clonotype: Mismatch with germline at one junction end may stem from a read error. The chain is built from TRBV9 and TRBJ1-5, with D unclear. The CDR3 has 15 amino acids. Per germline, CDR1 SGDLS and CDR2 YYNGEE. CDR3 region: CASSLGPAWGQLQHF. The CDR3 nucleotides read TGTGCCAGCAGCTTAGGTCCTGCCTGGGGTCAGCTCCAGCATTTT.

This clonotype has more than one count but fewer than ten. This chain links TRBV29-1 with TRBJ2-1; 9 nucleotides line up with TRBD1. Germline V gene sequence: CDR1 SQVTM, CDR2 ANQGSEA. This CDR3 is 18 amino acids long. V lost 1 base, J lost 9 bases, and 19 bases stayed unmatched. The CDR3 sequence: CSVEAPLNLGQGLGEQFF. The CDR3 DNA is TGCAGCGTTGAAGCCCCACTTAACTTGGGACAGGGCCTTGGTGAGCAGTTCTTC.

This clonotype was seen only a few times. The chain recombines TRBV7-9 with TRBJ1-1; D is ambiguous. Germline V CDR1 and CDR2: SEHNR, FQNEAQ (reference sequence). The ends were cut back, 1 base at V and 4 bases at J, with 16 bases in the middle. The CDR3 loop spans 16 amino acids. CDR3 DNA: TGTGCCAGCAGCTTAGTGGGCCGTGCCGGGCGCACTGAAGCTTTCTTT. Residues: CASSLVGRAGRTEAFF.

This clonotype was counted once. The CDR3 DNA sequence: TGTGCCAGCAGCCGAGTAGAGTCCTACAATGAGCAGTTCTTC. It is translated as CASSRVESYNEQFF. The chain joins TRBV28 to TRBJ2-1; D is unresolved. CDR3 size: 14 residues. The V gene lost 6 bases and the J gene lost 1 base, with 10 bases spanning the gap. The germline CDR1 and CDR2 sequences are MDHEN and SYDVKM.

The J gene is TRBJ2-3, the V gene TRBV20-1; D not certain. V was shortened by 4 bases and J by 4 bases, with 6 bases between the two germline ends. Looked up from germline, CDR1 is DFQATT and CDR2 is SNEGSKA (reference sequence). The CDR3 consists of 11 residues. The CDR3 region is CSAMLADTQYF. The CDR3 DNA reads TGCAGTGCTATGTTAGCAGATACGCAGTATTTT.

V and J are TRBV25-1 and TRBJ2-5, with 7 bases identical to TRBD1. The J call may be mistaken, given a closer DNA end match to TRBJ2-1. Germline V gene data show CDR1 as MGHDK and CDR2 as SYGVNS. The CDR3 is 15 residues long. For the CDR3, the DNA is TGTGCCAGCAGTGAAACGGGACAGAATTACAATGAGCAGTTCTTC. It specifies CASSETGQNYNEQFF.

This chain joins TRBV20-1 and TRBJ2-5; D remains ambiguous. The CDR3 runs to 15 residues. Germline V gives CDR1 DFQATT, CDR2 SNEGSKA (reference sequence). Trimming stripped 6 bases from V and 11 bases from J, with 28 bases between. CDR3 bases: TGCAGTGCAACAAGGGTCACGCATGCCCAAGGAGAGCAGTACTTC. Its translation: CSATRVTHAQGEQYF.

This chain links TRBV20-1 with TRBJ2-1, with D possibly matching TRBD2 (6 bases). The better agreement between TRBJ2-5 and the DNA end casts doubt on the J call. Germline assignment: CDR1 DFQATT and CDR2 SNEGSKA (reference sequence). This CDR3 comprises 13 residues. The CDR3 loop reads CSASGTGVETQYF. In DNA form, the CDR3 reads TGCAGTGCTAGTGGGACGGGGGTAGAGACCCAGTACTTC.

CDR3: CASSFSRFGGQFRETQYF. The DNA of the CDR3 is TGCGCCAGCAGCTTTTCGAGGTTCGGGGGGCAGTTTCGGGAGACCCAGTACTTC. The chain is built from TRBV5-1 and TRBJ2-5; maybe TRBD2 (7 bases). The CDR3 runs 18 residues. From germline, CDR1 is SGHRS and CDR2 YFSETQ. The V end lost 2 bases, the J end lost 5 bases, and 25 bases lay between the germline ends.

This CDR3 is CASWRETDTQYF. The CDR3 DNA follows: TGTGCCAGCTGGAGGGAGACAGATACGCAGTATTTT. The chain combines TRBV6-2 or TRBV6-3 with TRBJ2-3, with a possible D match to TRBD2 (6 bases). V lost 8 bases and J 3 bases, leaving 9 bases between the germline ends. Germline CDR1 and CDR2: MNHEY and SVGEGT. There are 12 residues in the CDR3.

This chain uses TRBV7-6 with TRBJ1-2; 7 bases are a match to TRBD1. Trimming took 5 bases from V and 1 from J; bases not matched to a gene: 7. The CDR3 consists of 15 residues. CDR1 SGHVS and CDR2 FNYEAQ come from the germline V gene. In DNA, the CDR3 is TGTGCCAGCAGCGCAGCGACAGGGAGTAACTATGGCTACACCTTC. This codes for CASSAATGSNYGYTF.

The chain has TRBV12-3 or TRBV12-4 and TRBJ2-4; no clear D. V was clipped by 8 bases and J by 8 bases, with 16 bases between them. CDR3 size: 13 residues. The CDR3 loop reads CASAFRTVDIQYF. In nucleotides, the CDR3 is TGTGCCAGCGCCTTTCGGACGGTCGACATTCAGTACTTC.

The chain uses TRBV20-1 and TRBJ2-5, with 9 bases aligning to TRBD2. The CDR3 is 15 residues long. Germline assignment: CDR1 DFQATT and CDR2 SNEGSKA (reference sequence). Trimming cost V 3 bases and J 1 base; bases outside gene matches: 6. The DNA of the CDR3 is TGCAGTGCTAGGAAGTCTAGCGGGACCCAAGAGACCCAGTACTTC. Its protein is CSARKSSGTQETQYF.

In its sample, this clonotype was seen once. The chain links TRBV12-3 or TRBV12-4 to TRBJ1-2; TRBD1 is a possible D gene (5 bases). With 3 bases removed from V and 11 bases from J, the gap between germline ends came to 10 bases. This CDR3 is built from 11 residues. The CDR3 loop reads CASSFGGRYTF. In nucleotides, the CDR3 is TGTGCCAGCAGTTTCGGGGGGAGGTACACCTTC.

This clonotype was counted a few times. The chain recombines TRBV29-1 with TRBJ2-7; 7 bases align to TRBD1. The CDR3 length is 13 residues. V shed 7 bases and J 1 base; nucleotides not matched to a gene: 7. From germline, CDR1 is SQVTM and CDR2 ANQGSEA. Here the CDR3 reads CSGYLQGSYEQYF. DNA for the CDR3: TGCAGCGGTTACCTACAGGGGTCCTACGAGCAGTACTTC.